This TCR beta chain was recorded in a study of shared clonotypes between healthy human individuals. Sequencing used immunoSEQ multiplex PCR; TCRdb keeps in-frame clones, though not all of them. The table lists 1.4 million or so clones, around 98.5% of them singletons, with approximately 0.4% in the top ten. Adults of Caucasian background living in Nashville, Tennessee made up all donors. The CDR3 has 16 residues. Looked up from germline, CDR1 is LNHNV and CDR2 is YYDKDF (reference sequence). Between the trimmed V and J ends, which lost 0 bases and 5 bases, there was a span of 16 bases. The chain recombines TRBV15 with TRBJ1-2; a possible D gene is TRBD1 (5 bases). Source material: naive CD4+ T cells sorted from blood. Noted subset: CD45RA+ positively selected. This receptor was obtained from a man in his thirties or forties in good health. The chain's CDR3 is CATSRDVGVGWYGYTF. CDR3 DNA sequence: TGTGCCACCAGCAGAGATGTGGGGGTTGGTTGGTATGGCTACACCTTC.